One and the same sample provided the 29 T cell receptor beta chains below, sequenced in a study of control samples from healthy donors and cancer patients. Measured with immunoSEQ multiplex PCR; TCRdb has only the in-frame clones, and not every one. Of about 190,000 clones listed, just under 95% were seen once; the top ten hold approximately 1.5%. The sequenced material came from blood. These receptors were obtained from a man aged 18 to 29 in good health.

J is TRBJ1-2 and V is TRBV30, with TRBD1 identical over 10 bases. Germline V gene lookup returns CDR1 GTSNPN and CDR2 SVGIG (reference sequence). The CDR3 loop spans 13 amino acids. With V trimmed by 3 bases and J by 7 bases, 5 bases remained unmatched. The CDR3 bases are TGTGCCTGGAGCCAGGACAGGGGGGGTGGCTACACCTTC. Amino acid sequence: CAWSQDRGGGYTF.

The V gene is TRBV27, the J gene TRBJ2-1, with D tentatively TRBD2 (6 bases). Germline V gives CDR1 MNHEY, CDR2 SMNVEV (reference sequence). V lost 3 bases to trimming and J lost 4 bases, with 13 bases between them. The CDR3 runs to 15 residues. The CDR3, as DNA: TGTGCCAGCAGTTTTGCCGGGGGAGTATACAATGAGCAGTTCTTC. This translates into CASSFAGGVYNEQFF.

The chain uses TRBV6-1 and TRBJ1-2; D is ambiguous. Trimming took off 1 base at V and 4 bases at J, with 10 bases between the two ends. The CDR3 consists of 14 residues. The V gene's germline CDR1 is MNHNS and CDR2 SASEGT. CDR3 nucleotides: TGTGCCAGCAGTGAAGGTTCGGGCGGCTATGGCTACACCTTC. Residues: CASSEGSGGYGYTF.

The CDR3 is CASRGEHRGTEAFF. Here the CDR3 DNA reads TGTGCCAGCAGGGGGGAACACAGGGGTACTGAAGCTTTCTTT. The chain couples TRBV6-5 to TRBJ1-1; 7 bases agree with TRBD1. V gave up 6 bases and J gave up 5 bases; unmatched junction bases: 9. Germline lookup yields CDR1 MNHEY and CDR2 SVGAGI. This CDR3 comprises 14 residues.

V and J are TRBV5-1 and TRBJ1-1; 8 bases line up with TRBD1. The CDR3 contains 14 residues. Germline loops: CDR1 SGHRS, CDR2 YFSETQ. V shed 4 bases and J 4 bases; nucleotides not matched to a gene: 6. The CDR3 coding sequence is TGCGCCAGCAGCACCGGTACAGGGGGCACTGAAGCTTTCTTT. Its protein is CASSTGTGGTEAFF.

The chain recombines TRBV12-5 with TRBJ2-1, with 8 bases fitting TRBD2. Trimming cost V 1 base and J 6 bases; bases outside gene matches: 5. The CDR3 contains 15 residues. CDR1 LGHNT and CDR2 FRNRAP come from the germline V gene. CDR3 bases: TGTGCTAGTGGTTTGGGCAGCGGGGGTCTCAATGAGCAGTTCTTC. Protein: CASGLGSGGLNEQFF.

The chain uses TRBV2 and TRBJ1-6; perhaps TRBD1 as D (6 bases). CDR3 length equals 14 residues. Germline V gene data show CDR1 as SNHLY and CDR2 as FYNNEI. The V end lost 5 bases, the J end lost 10 bases, and 15 bases lay between the germline ends. This CDR3 reads CASSTGNIWSPLHF. The CDR3 DNA is TGTGCCAGCAGTACAGGGAATATATGGTCACCCCTCCACTTT.

This clone was recorded only once. The chain links TRBV30 to TRBJ1-4, with D perhaps TRBD1 (6 bases). Between the trimmed V and J ends, which lost 3 bases and 2 bases, there was a span of 10 bases. This CDR3 is built from 14 residues. Germline CDR1 GTSNPN, CDR2 SVGIG (reference sequence). Here the CDR3 reads CAWSSGATNEKLFF. CDR3 nucleotide sequence: TGTGCCTGGAGCTCAGGGGCGACTAATGAAAAACTGTTTTTT.

The gene calls are TRBV7-9 and TRBJ1-1, with D unresolved. This CDR3 comprises 12 residues. Trimming cost V 0 bases and J 8 bases, with 7 bases left between them. Germline V gene data show CDR1 as SEHNR and CDR2 as FQNEAQ (reference sequence). CDR3 sequence reads: CASSLAALEAFF. CDR3 coding DNA: TGTGCCAGCAGCTTAGCAGCGCTCGAAGCTTTCTTT.

The count of this clone is one. This chain joins TRBV6-5 and TRBJ2-7; D not resolved. Germline V gene sequence: CDR1 MNHEY, CDR2 SVGAGI. CDR3 length equals 13 residues. Trimming shortened V by 6 bases and J by 4 bases, and 13 bases separated the two germline ends. The CDR3 bases are TGTGCCAGCAGCCCCAGGCGGTTATACGAGCAGTACTTC. It encodes CASSPRRLYEQYF.

The chain uses TRBV7-3 and TRBJ1-4; 8 bases are a match to TRBD1. CDR3 length: 15 amino acids. Germline V lookup: CDR1 SGHTA, CDR2 FQGTGA. With 5 bases clipped from V and 3 bases from J, the junction kept 5 bases outside the gene matches. CDR3 protein: CASSATGGANEKLFF. The CDR3 coding sequence is TGTGCCAGCAGCGCTACAGGGGGGGCTAATGAAAAACTGTTTTTT.

This chain links TRBV5-6 with TRBJ1-1; a possible D gene is TRBD1 (5 bases). CDR1 SGHDT and CDR2 YYEEEE come from the germline V gene. Trimming removed 4 bases from V and 1 base from J, with 11 bases in between. The CDR3 length is 14 residues. The CDR3 bases are TGTGCCAGCAGCCGGTTTGGGGGGAACACTGAAGCTTTCTTT. Translating it yields CASSRFGGNTEAFF.

In its sample, this clone was seen a few times. V usage is TRBV6-1 and J usage is TRBJ2-7, with unresolved D. Looked up from germline, CDR1 is MNHNS and CDR2 is SASEGT. The CDR3 sequence is 14 residues long. Between the trimmed V and J ends, which lost 1 base and 3 bases, there was a span of 10 bases. As DNA, the CDR3 is TGTGCCAGCAGTGAAGGACTCCATCTCTACGAGCAGTACTTC. Translating gives CASSEGLHLYEQYF.

The gene calls are TRBV18 and TRBJ1-2; D gene uncertain. This CDR3 region has 14 residues. Germline V CDR1 and CDR2: KGHSH, LQKENI. V dropped 2 bases and J dropped 0 bases, with 7 bases sitting between them. The CDR3 DNA is TGTGCCAGCTCACCAATCGCTTCTAACTATGGCTACACCTTC. Its protein product is CASSPIASNYGYTF.

This chain connects TRBV7-3 to TRBJ2-2, with 9 bases fitting TRBD1. V shed 6 bases and J 8 bases; nucleotides not matched to a gene: 7. Germline assignment: CDR1 SGHTA and CDR2 FQGTGA. The CDR3 loop spans 14 amino acids. CDR3 nucleotide sequence: TGTGCCAGCAGACAGGACAGGGGAAGTGGGGAGCTGTTTTTT. Translation: CASRQDRGSGELFF. The full variable domain, completed using reference TRBV7-3 and TRBJ2-2, is GAGVSQTPSNKVTEKGKYVELRCDPISGHTALYWYRQSLGQGPEFLIYFQGTGAADDSGLPNDRFFAVRPEGSVSTLKIQRTERGDSAVYLCASRQDRGSGELFFGEGSRLTVL.

This chain uses TRBV15 with TRBJ2-2; D remains unclear. Germline V gene data show CDR1 as LNHNV and CDR2 as YYDKDF (reference sequence). The CDR3 runs to 13 residues. Trimming stripped 0 bases from V and 6 bases from J, with 5 bases between. CDR3 sequence: CATSRDRAGELFF. The CDR3, as DNA: TGTGCCACCAGCAGAGATCGAGCCGGGGAGCTGTTTTTT.

This chain connects TRBV10-2 to TRBJ2-2; D not certain. V lost 0 bases, J lost 0 bases, and 5 bases lay in between. Germline CDR1 and CDR2: WSHSY and SAAADI. This CDR3 spans 15 amino acids. The CDR3 is CASSESSTNTGELFF. In nucleotides, the CDR3 is TGCGCCAGCAGTGAGTCGAGCACGAACACCGGGGAGCTGTTTTTT.

The rearrangement joins TRBV2 to TRBJ1-2, with D maybe TRBD1 (5 bases). Per germline, CDR1 SNHLY and CDR2 FYNNEI. This CDR3 region has 14 residues. V was trimmed by 5 bases and J by 0 bases, leaving 10 bases between them. The CDR3 sequence: CASSPGRTNYGYTF. CDR3 sequence (DNA): TGTGCCAGCAGTCCAGGGAGAACTAACTATGGCTACACCTTC.

The chain joins TRBV27 to TRBJ1-1; D is uncertain. CDR1 and CDR2 from the germline V gene are MNHEY and SMNVEV (reference sequence). The CDR3 is 11 residues long. Trimming removed 8 bases from V and 1 base from J, with 5 bases in between. The CDR3 DNA reads TGTGCCAGCGGTTGGAACACTGAAGCTTTCTTT. It specifies CASGWNTEAFF.

On this clone itself: In the same sample, other DNA sequences code for this CDR3. The rearrangement uses TRBV6-4 and TRBJ1-1; 8 bases align to TRBD1. The V gene end was trimmed by 3 bases and the J gene end by 4 bases; junction bases not matched to a gene: 1. CDR1 MRHNA and CDR2 SNTAGT come from the germline V gene. The CDR3 runs 13 residues. As DNA, the CDR3 is TGTGCCAGCAGTGAACAGGGGGGCACTGAAGCTTTCTTT. Translating gives CASSEQGGTEAFF.

The V gene is TRBV5-4, the J gene TRBJ1-2; D is uncertain. Germline V gene data show CDR1 as SGHNT and CDR2 as YYREEE (reference sequence). CDR3 length equals 12 residues. Trimming pared 4 bases from V and 1 base from J, leaving 5 bases between. CDR3 sequence: CASSPDNYGYTF. As DNA, the CDR3 is TGTGCCAGCAGCCCAGATAACTATGGCTACACCTTC.

The rearrangement uses TRBV24-1 and TRBJ1-3, with a weak D call TRBD1 (5 bases). Between the trimmed V and J ends, which lost 5 bases and 7 bases, there was a span of 11 bases. The CDR3 is 13 amino acids. CDR1 KGHDR and CDR2 SFDVKD come from the germline V gene. CDR3 residues: CATSVAGSNTIYF. In DNA, the CDR3 is TGTGCCACCAGTGTGGCAGGGAGTAACACCATATATTTT.

This clone is a singleton in its sample. This chain connects TRBV5-4 to TRBJ2-1, with TRBD2 as a possible D gene (7 bases). The CDR3 spans 15 residues. V gave up 5 bases and J gave up 7 bases, with 19 bases separating them. Germline V gene sequence: CDR1 SGHNT, CDR2 YYREEE (reference sequence). CDR3 sequence (DNA): TGTGCCAGCAGTCTCCAATTGGGGGGGCGGAATGAGCAGTTCTTC. As protein: CASSLQLGGRNEQFF.

A remark on this clone: Other DNA sequences of this sample code for an identical CDR3. The chain employs TRBV18 and TRBJ2-5; tentatively, D is TRBD1 (6 bases). V gave up 3 bases and J gave up 2 bases, with 7 bases separating them. CDR3 length: 13 residues. Germline CDR1 and CDR2: KGHSH and LQKENI. The CDR3 sequence is CASSPGHQETQYF. For the CDR3, the DNA is TGTGCCAGCTCACCGGGACATCAAGAGACCCAGTACTTC.

The chain uses TRBV3-1 (or the pseudogene TRBV3-2) and TRBJ2-7, with D unresolved. V was shortened by 4 bases and J by 4 bases, with 11 bases between the two germline ends. CDR1 and CDR2 from the germline V gene are LGHDT and YNNKEL (reference sequence). CDR3 length equals 13 residues. The CDR3 loop reads CASSLEGWYEQYF. The CDR3 DNA reads TGTGCCAGCAGCCTTGAAGGCTGGTACGAGCAGTACTTC.

This rearrangement joins TRBV2 to TRBJ2-3; possibly TRBD1 or TRBD2 for D (5 bases each). Trimming removed 3 bases at V and 15 bases at J, with 25 bases between. Germline V gene sequence: CDR1 SNHLY, CDR2 FYNNEI. The CDR3 contains 15 residues. The CDR3 loop reads CASSEFKDGTPDLYF. The CDR3, as DNA: TGTGCCAGCAGTGAGTTTAAAGATGGGACCCCCGACCTCTATTTT.

The CDR3 nucleotides are TGTGCCAGTAGTACGTCGGACAGGGCAACTAATGAAAAACTGTTTTTT. As protein: CASSTSDRATNEKLFF. The rearrangement uses TRBV19 and TRBJ1-4, with TRBD1 identical over 8 bases. In germline, CDR1 is LNHDA, CDR2 SQIVND (reference sequence). The V segment lost 4 bases and the J segment 0 bases; nucleotides outside the gene matches: 4. The length of the CDR3 is 16 residues.

This clone turned up a few times. This chain connects TRBV6-5 to TRBJ1-6; D is uncertain. CDR1 and CDR2 from the germline V gene are MNHEY and SVGAGI. V gave up 0 bases and J gave up 4 bases, with 7 bases separating them. The CDR3 loop spans 15 amino acids. The CDR3 nucleotides read TGTGCCAGCAGTTACTCGCGGCAGTATAATTCACCCCTCCACTTT. It translates to CASSYSRQYNSPLHF.

The chain joins TRBV9 to TRBJ1-1, with 7 bases that match TRBD1. V dropped 0 bases and J dropped 4; count of bases not matched to a gene: 0. The CDR3 is 13 amino acids. Germline V gene lookup returns CDR1 SGDLS and CDR2 YYNGEE. The CDR3 is CASSVGQGTEAFF. The CDR3 coding sequence is TGTGCCAGCAGCGTAGGACAGGGCACTGAAGCTTTCTTT.